These 14 T cell receptor beta chains were sequenced from one sample in a study of early T cells in non-severe SARS-CoV-2 infection. A single record per CDR3 protein comes from TCRdb applying MiXCR to the 5' RACE reads. The sample yields 25,000 to 35,000 distinct CDR3 sequences, under 6.5% seen once. Sequenced: whole blood. The receptors derive from an adult who was a healthcare worker with PCR-confirmed SARS-CoV-2 infection or an uninfected control (not recorded which).

The CDR3 DNA reads as TGTGCCAGCAGCCTTCCGGGACAGGGATTTGGTGAGCAGTACTTC. Its translation is CASSLPGQGFGEQYF. The chain uses TRBV3-1 and TRBJ2-7; 9 bases fit TRBD1. Looked up from germline, CDR1 is LGHDT and CDR2 is YNNKEL (reference sequence). V lost 4 bases to trimming and J lost 7 bases; unmatched junction nucleotides: 11. The CDR3 has 15 amino acids.

This clonotype has a count of ten or more. The CDR3 spells CASSFDRVAYNEQFF. Written as DNA, the CDR3 is TGCGCCAGCAGCTTTGACAGGGTGGCCTACAATGAGCAGTTCTTC. V is TRBV5-1 and J is TRBJ2-1, with TRBD1 matching 7 bases. The CDR3 runs 15 residues. After removal of 2 bases from V and 2 bases from J, the junction contained 4 bases not matched to a gene. CDR1 and CDR2 (germline): SGHRS, YFSETQ. Combining the CDR3 with reference TRBV5-1 and TRBJ2-1 gives the whole variable domain KAGVTQTPRYLIKTRGQQVTLSCSPISGHRSVSWYQQTPGQGLQFLFEYFSETQRNKGNFPGRFSGRQFSNSRSEMNVSTLELGDSALYLCASSFDRVAYNEQFFGPGTRLTVL.

This clonotype was recorded at least ten times. The chain joins TRBV7-9 to TRBJ2-3; D is undetermined. The germline V and J ends were trimmed by 5 bases and 1 base, with 10 bases remaining between them. This CDR3 spans 14 amino acids. Per germline, CDR1 SEHNR and CDR2 FQNEAQ (reference sequence). The CDR3 protein is CASSRSSGTDTQYF. CDR3 bases: TGTGCCAGCAGCCGAAGCTCAGGCACAGATACGCAGTATTTT.

This clonotype was seen repeatedly, ten times or more. The rearrangement joins TRBV18 to TRBJ2-3; TRBD1 matches at 10 bases. The V segment lost 5 bases and the J segment 1 base; nucleotides outside the gene matches: 6. Germline CDR1 KGHSH, CDR2 LQKENI. The CDR3 sequence is 16 residues long. The CDR3 region is CASSNTGTGGTDTQYF. The CDR3 nucleotides are TGTGCCAGCTCAAACACCGGGACAGGGGGCACAGATACGCAGTATTTT.

There are a few counts of this clonotype. This sequence joins TRBV28 and TRBJ1-2, with D perhaps matching TRBD1 (5 bases). The germline V gene encodes CDR1 MDHEN and CDR2 SYDVKM. V dropped 3 bases and J dropped 4 bases, with 9 bases sitting between them. The CDR3 runs 13 residues. CDR3 nucleotides: TGTGCCAGCAGTTTCGGCAGGGTCTATGGCTACACCTTC. It is translated as CASSFGRVYGYTF.

This clonotype was picked up a small number of times. This sequence joins TRBV20-1 and TRBJ2-7; 9 bases fit TRBD2. Germline V lookup: CDR1 DFQATT, CDR2 SNEGSKA (reference sequence). The CDR3 has 15 amino acids. Trimming cost V 6 bases and J 4 bases; bases outside gene matches: 13. This chain's CDR3 is CSALSPQRGDYEQYF. CDR3 bases: TGCAGTGCCTTGTCCCCCCAGCGGGGGGATTACGAGCAGTACTTC.

This clonotype was seen many times. The rearrangement uses TRBV29-1 and TRBJ2-7; 8 bases are shared with TRBD1. Germline V gene lookup returns CDR1 SQVTM and CDR2 ANQGSEA. V gave up 0 bases and J gave up 3 bases; unmatched junction bases: 7. This CDR3 has 15 amino acids. In DNA, the CDR3 is TGCAGCGTTGAAGAGCCGGGACAGGTAAACTACGAGCAGTACTTC. This translates into CSVEEPGQVNYEQYF.

This clonotype was seen repeatedly, ten times or more. The chain has TRBV11-2 and TRBJ2-5; 9 bases line up with TRBD1. Germline trimming cut 8 bases from V and 7 bases from J; bases unmatched to any gene: 14. CDR3 length equals 15 residues. Germline loops: CDR1 SGHAT, CDR2 FQNNGV. CDR3 in amino acids: CASAIQGTGFATQYF. CDR3 in DNA: TGTGCCAGCGCAATACAAGGGACAGGGTTTGCGACCCAGTACTTC.

There are a few counts of this clonotype. The J gene is TRBJ2-7, the V gene TRBV6-5; 7 bases agree with TRBD1. CDR1 and CDR2 (germline): MNHEY, SVGAGI. The CDR3 has 13 residues. Trimming at V came to 6 bases and at J to 3 bases, leaving 5 bases not matched to a gene. The CDR3 region is CASRLGQDYEQYF. CDR3 sequence (DNA): TGTGCCAGCAGACTCGGACAGGACTACGAGCAGTACTTC.

This clonotype was found many times. This sequence joins TRBV19 and TRBJ2-7, with D perhaps matching TRBD2 (6 bases). This CDR3 has 15 amino acids. From germline, CDR1 is LNHDA and CDR2 SQIVND (reference sequence). V dropped 4 bases and J dropped 2 bases, with 15 bases sitting between them. The CDR3 region is CASSKTGGVPYEQYF. The CDR3 coding sequence is TGTGCCAGTAGTAAGACCGGGGGAGTCCCCTACGAGCAGTACTTC.

This clonotype was recorded many times. The chain carries TRBV11-2 and TRBJ2-4; 7 nucleotides agree with TRBD2. V lost 0 bases to trimming and J lost 9 bases; unmatched junction nucleotides: 8. The CDR3 spans 15 residues. Germline V CDR1 and CDR2: SGHAT, FQNNGV. DNA for the CDR3: TGTGCCAGCAGCTTAGAGGGGGGGACCAGAGGCATTCAGTACTTC. Protein product: CASSLEGGTRGIQYF.

In this sample, this clonotype turned up many times. The gene calls are TRBV7-9 and TRBJ2-5, with TRBD2 matching 7 bases. Germline values: CDR1 SEHNR, CDR2 FQNEAQ (reference sequence). Trimming at V came to 0 bases and at J to 5 bases, leaving 12 bases not matched to a gene. The CDR3 extends over 17 amino acids. The CDR3 loop reads CASSLAVSVGAGETQYF. CDR3 coding DNA: TGTGCCAGCAGCTTAGCAGTGAGCGTCGGAGCGGGGGAGACCCAGTACTTC.

This clonotype was detected many times. The CDR3: CASSTREGDRLGYTF. The CDR3 DNA follows: TGTGCCAGCAGCACCAGGGAGGGAGACAGACTTGGCTACACCTTC. This sequence joins TRBV7-9 and TRBJ1-2; D possibly corresponds to TRBD1 (5 bases). Between the trimmed V and J ends, which lost 5 bases and 7 bases, there was a span of 20 bases. CDR1 is SEHNR, CDR2 FQNEAQ, per germline (reference sequence). The CDR3 is 15 residues long.

This clonotype appeared many times. The J gene is TRBJ1-5, the V gene TRBV2; D gene unclear. The CDR3 totals 12 residues. The germline V gene encodes CDR1 SNHLY and CDR2 FYNNEI. The V and J ends lost 5 bases and 7 bases respectively, with 9 bases between them. CDR3 sequence (DNA): TGTGCCAGCAGTTATGAAGGGCAGCCCCAGCATTTT. Protein sequence: CASSYEGQPQHF. Combining the CDR3 with reference TRBV2 and TRBJ1-5 gives the whole variable domain EPEVTQTPSHQVTQMGQEVILRCVPISNHLYFYWYRQILGQKVEFLVSFYNNEISEKSEIFDDQFSVERPDGSNFTLKIRSTKLEDSAMYFCASSYEGQPQHFGDGTRLSIL.